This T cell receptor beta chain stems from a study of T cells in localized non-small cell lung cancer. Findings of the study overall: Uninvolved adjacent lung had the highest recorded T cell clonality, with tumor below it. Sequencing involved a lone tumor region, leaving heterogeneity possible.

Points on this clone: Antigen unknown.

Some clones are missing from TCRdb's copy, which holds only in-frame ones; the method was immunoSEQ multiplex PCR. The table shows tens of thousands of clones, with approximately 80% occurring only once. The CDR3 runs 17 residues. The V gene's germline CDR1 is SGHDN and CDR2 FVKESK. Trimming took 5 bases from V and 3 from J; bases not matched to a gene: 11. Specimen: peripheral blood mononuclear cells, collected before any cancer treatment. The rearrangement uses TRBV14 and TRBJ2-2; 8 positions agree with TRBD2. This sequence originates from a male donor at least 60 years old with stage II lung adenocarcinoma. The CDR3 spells CASSSGTRAVDTGELFF. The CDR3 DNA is TGTGCCAGCAGCTCCGGGACTAGGGCGGTGGACACCGGGGAGCTGTTTTTT. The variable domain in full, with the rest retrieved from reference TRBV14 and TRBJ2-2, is EAGVTQFPSHSVIEKGQTVTLRCDPISGHDNLYWYRRVMGKEIKFLLHFVKESKQDESGMPNNRFLAERTGGTYSTLKVQPAELEDSGVYFCASSSGTRAVDTGELFFGEGSRLTVL.